The clone carrying this TCR beta chain was observed many times. What it binds is not known. Trimming shortened V by 7 bases and J by 4 bases, and 13 bases separated the two germline ends. Germline V CDR1 and CDR2: WSHSY, SAAADI. There are 13 residues in the CDR3. TCRdb reanalysed the multiplex PCR reads using MiXCR and keeps one entry per CDR3 protein. Altogether about 21,000 distinct CDR3 sequences are present, 41% being singletons, with the ten largest covering around 24%. The data belong to a study of breast tumors, draining lymph nodes, adjacent tissues. Broader study findings: The lymph node origin of tumor T cells was framed as consistent with a hypothesis, not demonstrated. Tumor repertoires ranked between lymph nodes and nontumor tissue in diversity, with V and J gene preferences.

V and J are TRBV10-2 and TRBJ1-2; D is unresolved. The TCR was taken from a female donor with breast cancer. Some clones in this sample may be carry-over from other donors' samples. Sequencing was done on a sample of breast tumor tissue. The CDR3 spells CASTPGASYGYTF. In DNA form, the CDR3 reads TGCGCCAGCACCCCGGGTGCCTCCTATGGCTACACCTTC.